This entry lists 13 T cell receptor beta chains sequenced from one sample in a study of cytomegalovirus exposure and HLA in healthy donors. This PCR relied on a set of 60 Vbeta primers and 13 Jbeta primers. Data came from immunoSEQ multiplex PCR; TCRdb stores just in-frame clones and leaves some out. The sample comprises tens of thousands of clones, roughly four fifths of which are singletons, and about 7.1% rests with the top ten. The sample was PBMCs. The receptors here all came from a woman in her thirties in good health and CMV-seropositive.

The J gene is TRBJ1-6, the V gene TRBV4-3; 8 nucleotides line up with TRBD1. This CDR3 comprises 15 residues. The V segment lost 0 bases and the J segment 9 bases; nucleotides outside the gene matches: 4. Germline values: CDR1 LGHNA, CDR2 YSLEER. CDR3 in amino acids: CASSQDRGLSSPLHF. The CDR3 nucleotides are TGCGCCAGCAGCCAAGACAGGGGGCTCAGTTCACCCCTCCACTTT.

The chain employs TRBV28 and TRBJ2-2, with TRBD2 matching 10 bases. Trimming took 5 bases from V and 3 from J; bases not matched to a gene: 0. CDR1 and CDR2 (germline): MDHEN, SYDVKM. The CDR3 spans 14 residues. The CDR3: CASSLAGDTGELFF. In DNA, the CDR3 is TGTGCCAGCAGTCTAGCGGGAGACACCGGGGAGCTGTTTTTT.

The genes are TRBV2 and TRBJ2-3, with 7 nucleotides matching TRBD1. Trimming took 6 bases from V and 9 from J; bases not matched to a gene: 9. The CDR3 covers 13 residues. Per germline, CDR1 SNHLY and CDR2 FYNNEI. The CDR3 DNA is TGTGCCAGCAGCCTTGACAGGGCGAAAACGCAGTATTTT. Protein: CASSLDRAKTQYF.

This chain links TRBV11-3 with TRBJ2-5, with 7 bases fitting TRBD1. The junction had 4 bases not matched to a gene; V was cut back by 5 bases and J by 4 bases. This CDR3 has 13 amino acids. The germline V gene encodes CDR1 SGHNT and CDR2 YENEEA. The CDR3 DNA is TGTGCCAGCAGCCATAACAGGGGAGAGACCCAGTACTTC. This translates into CASSHNRGETQYF. The full variable domain, with the rest looked up from reference TRBV11-3 and TRBJ2-5, is EAGVVQSPRYKIIEKKQPVAFWCNPISGHNTLYWYLQNLGQGPELLIRYENEEAVDDSQLPKDRFSAERLKGVDSTLKIQPAELGDSAVYLCASSHNRGETQYFGPGTRLLVL.

The rearrangement links TRBV5-8 to TRBJ1-2; D ambiguous. The CDR3 runs to 14 residues. With 0 bases removed from V and 3 bases from J, the gap between germline ends came to 9 bases. The germline gives CDR1 SGHTS, CDR2 YDEGEE. CDR3 coding DNA: TGTGCCAGCAGCTTGGCCGCGGAATACTATGGCTACACCTTC. Protein product: CASSLAAEYYGYTF.

The chain combines TRBV28 with TRBJ2-5, with 9 nucleotides matching TRBD2. The CDR3 runs to 14 residues. The V gene end was trimmed by 6 bases and the J gene end by 4 bases; junction bases not matched to a gene: 6. Germline V gene data show CDR1 as MDHEN and CDR2 as SYDVKM. As DNA, the CDR3 is TGTGCCAGCAGACTTGGGACTAGCCCAGAGACCCAGTACTTC. Its translation is CASRLGTSPETQYF.

The V gene is TRBV7-8, the J gene TRBJ2-5, with 10 bases lining up with TRBD2. In germline, CDR1 is SGHVS, CDR2 FQNEAQ. This CDR3 spans 16 amino acids. V shed 2 bases and J 1 base; nucleotides not matched to a gene: 4. The CDR3 sequence is CASSLWASGGQETQYF. In nucleotides, the CDR3 is TGTGCCAGCAGCTTATGGGCTAGCGGGGGCCAAGAGACCCAGTACTTC. Drawing the rest from reference TRBV7-8 and TRBJ2-5, the complete variable domain is GAGVSQSPRYKVAKRGQDVALRCDPISGHVSLFWYQQALGQGPEFLTYFQNEAQLDKSGLPSDRFFAERPEGSVSTLKIQRTQQEDSAVYLCASSLWASGGQETQYFGPGTRLLVL.

This rearrangement joins TRBV25-1 to TRBJ2-1; D is uncertain. V lost 3 bases and J lost 9, with 9 bases in between. The CDR3 has 12 residues. Germline CDR1 is MGHDK and CDR2 is SYGVNS. DNA for the CDR3: TGTGCCAGCAGTGACCTGGGCCGTGAGCAGTTCTTC. Its protein product is CASSDLGREQFF.

The V gene is TRBV27, the J gene TRBJ2-7, with D uncertain. The germline V gene has CDR1 MNHEY and CDR2 SMNVEV (reference sequence). The CDR3 is made up of 14 amino acids. V was trimmed by 5 bases and J by 2 bases, leaving 13 bases between them. The CDR3 here is CASSARPETYEQYF. In nucleotides, the CDR3 is TGTGCCAGCAGTGCCAGACCGGAGACCTACGAGCAGTACTTC.

The chain has TRBV13 and TRBJ1-3; D call uncertain. CDR3 length: 14 residues. The ends were cut back, 4 bases at V and 0 bases at J, with 7 bases in the middle. Germline V gives CDR1 PRHDT, CDR2 FYEKMQ (reference sequence). CDR3 sequence: CASSSRSSGNTIYF. DNA for the CDR3: TGTGCCAGCAGCTCACGTAGCTCTGGAAACACCATATATTTT.

This rearrangement joins TRBV15 to TRBJ2-1; 15 nucleotides match TRBD2. The ends lost 1 base at V and 4 bases at J; junction bases unmatched: 2. The CDR3 length is 17 residues. Germline V lookup: CDR1 LNHNV, CDR2 YYDKDF (reference sequence). CDR3 region: CATSRGTSGRDYNEQFF. CDR3 sequence (DNA): TGTGCCACCAGCAGAGGGACTAGCGGGAGGGATTACAATGAGCAGTTCTTC.

The rearrangement joins TRBV21-1 to TRBJ2-1; no DNA check was done on the table's D call, TRBD2. TRBV21-1 is classified as a pseudogene. The CDR3 sequence is 18 residues long. Written as DNA, the CDR3 is TGTGCCAGCAGCAAAGAGCCCCCCCCGCGGGAGGAAAACAATGAGCAGTTCTTC. Its protein product is CASSKEPPPREENNEQFF.

The rearrangement links TRBV29-1 to TRBJ2-5, with a tentative D call TRBD1 (7 bases). Germline CDR1 reads SQVTM; CDR2 reads ANQGSEA. V lost 5 bases, J lost 5 bases, and 12 bases lay in between. This CDR3 spans 12 amino acids. The CDR3, as DNA: TGCAGCGTTCCACAGGGGAGGGAGACCCAGTACTTC. Protein: CSVPQGRETQYF. The full variable domain, rest sourced from reference TRBV29-1 and TRBJ2-5, is SAVISQKPSRDICQRGTSLTIQCQVDSQVTMMFWYRQQPGQSLTLIATANQGSEATYESGFVIDKFPISRPNLTFSTLTVSNMSPEDSSIYLCSVPQGRETQYFGPGTRLLVL.